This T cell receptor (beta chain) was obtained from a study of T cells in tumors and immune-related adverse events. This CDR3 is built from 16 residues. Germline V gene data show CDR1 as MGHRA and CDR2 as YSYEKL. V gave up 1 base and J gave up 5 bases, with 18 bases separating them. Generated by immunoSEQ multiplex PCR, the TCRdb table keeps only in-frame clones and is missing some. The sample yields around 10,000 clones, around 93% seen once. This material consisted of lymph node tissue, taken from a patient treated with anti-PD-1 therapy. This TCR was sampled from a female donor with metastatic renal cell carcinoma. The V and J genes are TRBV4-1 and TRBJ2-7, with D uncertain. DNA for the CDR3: TGCGCCAGCAGCCAAGCCGATACAAGGTGGAACGACGAGCAGTACTTC. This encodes CASSQADTRWNDEQYF.